Included here is one T cell receptor beta chain sequence, with context. Its antigen is not known. At one end the junction does not follow the germline gene, possibly because of a read error. Germline CDR1 and CDR2: SGHAT and FQNNGV. The CDR3 is 16 amino acids. Time point denoted: newly diagnosed GD, antithyroid drugs for less than 3 months. RNA extracted from PBMCs served as the sequencing template. Patients met American Thyroid Association criteria for Graves' disease. The data belong to a study of regulatory T cells in long-lasting Graves disease. Overall study findings and caveats: Persistent disease favored TRBV28, TRBJ1-2 and TRBJ2-5.

Arm-PCR of CDR3 regions and iRepertoire HTBI primers were used to build TCR beta libraries. TCRdb itself ran the multiplex PCR reads through MiXCR, one entry per CDR3 protein. The sample includes 550,000 or so distinct CDR3 sequences, more than 10% of them seen just once. These data were also filed under a second study, of T cells in Graves' hyperthyroidism and ophthalmopathy. That publication notes: Stable Graves' hyperthyroidism meant no ophthalmopathy progression within 18 months. Those patients with uncontrolled infection, other autoimmune disease, pregnancy or lactation were excluded.

The rearrangement links TRBV11-2 to TRBJ1-1, with D perhaps TRBD1 (6 bases). The material was peripheral blood mononuclear cells (PBMCs), obtained at new diagnosis, from a patient treated with antithyroid drugs. This receptor was identified in a woman aged 25 to 39 with Graves disease. DNA for the CDR3: TGTGCCAGCAGCTACAGGGTGGATAGGTCAAACAGTGAAGCTTTCTTT. It specifies CASSYRVDRSNSEAFF.